One and the same sample provided the 10 T cell receptor beta chains below, sequenced in a study of vaccination and CD4 T cells after COVID-19. Antigens for these TCRs are unknown. Cultured CD4+ T cell DNA underwent sequencing with the Oncomine TCR Beta short-read assay. The authors extracted genomic DNA from cultured CD4+ T cells. TCRdb redid the calling of the PCR reads with MiXCR, one entry per CDR3 protein. The table has roughly 7,300 distinct CDR3 sequences, roughly 31% seen once. Treatment specified: 10-day PBMC culture with coronavirus spike peptide pools or control peptides (ViraFEST assay). It was before the COVID-19 pandemic (2011-2018) that the unexposed donor's CD4+ T cells were collected. Material: CD4+ T cells from blood, cultured in vitro. Every receptor here comes from a human donor in good health.

This clonotype was seen more than once but under ten times. The chain has TRBV9 and TRBJ2-5, with D perhaps matching TRBD2 (6 bases). Looked up from germline, CDR1 is SGDLS and CDR2 is YYNGEE. Trimming cost V 3 bases and J 2 bases, with 8 bases left between them. The CDR3 has 13 amino acids. The CDR3: CASSAGSQETQYF. CDR3 bases: TGTGCCAGCAGCGCCGGGAGTCAAGAGACCCAGTACTTC.

This chain connects TRBV7-2 to TRBJ2-5; 10 positions agree with TRBD2. CDR3 length: 14 residues. Germline V gene data show CDR1 as SGHTA and CDR2 as FQGNSA. Trimming cost V 5 bases and J 3 bases; bases outside gene matches: 3. The CDR3 sequence: CASSPGLAEETQYF. The DNA for the CDR3 is TGTGCCAGCAGCCCCGGACTAGCGGAAGAGACCCAGTACTTC.

This clonotype appeared a few times. The J gene is TRBJ2-1, the V gene TRBV20-1; 9 nucleotides agree with TRBD2. The ends lost 5 bases at V and 9 bases at J; junction bases unmatched: 14. The germline CDR1 and CDR2 sequences are DFQATT and SNEGSKA (reference sequence). The CDR3 runs to 15 residues. CDR3 region: CSAPSTLAGVSEQFF. In DNA form, the CDR3 reads TGCAGTGCTCCTTCCACGTTAGCGGGAGTAAGTGAGCAGTTCTTC.

This clonotype was picked up a small number of times. The CDR3 coding sequence is TGTGCCAGCAGTGAACGAAGGAATCAGCCCCAGCATTTT. Its protein product is CASSERRNQPQHF. J is TRBJ1-5 and V is TRBV6-4; D is uncertain. With 3 bases removed from V and 4 bases from J, the gap between germline ends came to 7 bases. Germline V lookup: CDR1 MRHNA, CDR2 SNTAGT. The CDR3 loop spans 13 amino acids.

This sequence joins TRBV11-2 and TRBJ2-7; a possible D gene is TRBD1 (6 bases). Germline-derived CDR1 and CDR2 are SGHAT and FQNNGV. Trimming pared 4 bases from V and 5 bases from J, leaving 12 bases between. CDR3 length equals 13 residues. The CDR3 DNA follows: TGTGCCAGCAGCTCTAGACAGGAGCACGAGCAGTACTTC. It encodes CASSSRQEHEQYF.

This clonotype has just a few counts. The chain is built from TRBV7-9 and TRBJ2-7; 7 bases fit TRBD1. CDR3 size: 16 residues. The trim removed 2 bases at V and 3 bases at J, leaving 10 bases unmatched. Germline V gene sequence: CDR1 SEHNR, CDR2 FQNEAQ (reference sequence). The CDR3 DNA reads TGTGCCAGCAGCTTAAGGCCGATCGGGACAGTCTACGAGCAGTACTTC. This encodes CASSLRPIGTVYEQYF.

This clonotype appeared a few times. The chain couples TRBV7-9 to TRBJ2-5; D call uncertain. Germline CDR1 is SEHNR and CDR2 is FQNEAQ (reference sequence). The germline V and J ends were trimmed by 1 base and 3 bases, with 9 bases remaining between them. The CDR3 loop spans 14 amino acids. The CDR3 DNA follows: TGTGCCAGCAGCTTAGAGAGGCCGGAAGAGACCCAGTACTTC. The encoded protein is CASSLERPEETQYF.

There are a few counts of this clonotype. The rearrangement links TRBV28 to TRBJ2-5; D is unclear. Germline V lookup: CDR1 MDHEN, CDR2 SYDVKM. The CDR3 covers 12 residues. Between the trimmed V and J ends, which lost 3 bases and 2 bases, there was a span of 4 bases. The CDR3 bases are TGTGCCAGCAGTTTGGGTCAAGAGACCCAGTACTTC. Residues: CASSLGQETQYF.

This clonotype was counted between two and nine times. V gene TRBV28 combines with J gene TRBJ2-7; D unresolved. With 7 bases removed from V and 10 bases from J, the gap between germline ends came to 26 bases. The CDR3 loop spans 15 amino acids. CDR1 and CDR2 (germline): MDHEN, SYDVKM. CDR3 amino acids: CASIPPGRALREQYF. Written as DNA, the CDR3 is TGTGCCAGCATACCCCCCGGCAGAGCCTTACGAGAACAGTACTTC.

This clonotype occurred a few times. The chain links TRBV20-1 to TRBJ2-7; possible D gene TRBD1, 6 bases. This CDR3 has 14 amino acids. Germline CDR1 DFQATT, CDR2 SNEGSKA (reference sequence). V gave up 3 bases and J gave up 7 bases, with 19 bases separating them. CDR3 region: CSARGAVTAWEQYF. In DNA, the CDR3 is TGCAGTGCTAGGGGGGCTGTAACAGCATGGGAGCAGTACTTC.